The 2 T cell receptor beta chains reported below all come from one sample, sequenced in a study of T cell responses to AZD1222 COVID-19 vaccine. Sequenced by immunoSEQ multiplex PCR; TCRdb stores in-frame clones only, minus some. The table shows roughly 130,000 clones, with about 90% occurring only once. The starting material was peripheral blood, obtained on day 0 of MenACWY control vaccination. These receptors came from an adult in good health.

This sequence joins TRBV30 and TRBJ2-7, with D unclear. V gave up 0 bases and J gave up 6 bases, with 6 bases separating them. This CDR3 contains 11 residues. Germline V lookup: CDR1 GTSNPN, CDR2 SVGIG (reference sequence). The CDR3 DNA reads TGTGCCTGGAGTGTACTTCTCGAGCAGTACTTC. Protein: CAWSVLLEQYF.

The chain is built from TRBV10-1 and TRBJ1-1; the D is unclear. The CDR3 runs to 11 residues. Germline CDR1 WNHNN, CDR2 SYGVQD (reference sequence). Trimming pared 8 bases from V and 0 bases from J, leaving 4 bases between. Written as DNA, the CDR3 is TGCGCCAGCTTCGTGAACACTGAAGCTTTCTTT. This codes for CASFVNTEAFF.